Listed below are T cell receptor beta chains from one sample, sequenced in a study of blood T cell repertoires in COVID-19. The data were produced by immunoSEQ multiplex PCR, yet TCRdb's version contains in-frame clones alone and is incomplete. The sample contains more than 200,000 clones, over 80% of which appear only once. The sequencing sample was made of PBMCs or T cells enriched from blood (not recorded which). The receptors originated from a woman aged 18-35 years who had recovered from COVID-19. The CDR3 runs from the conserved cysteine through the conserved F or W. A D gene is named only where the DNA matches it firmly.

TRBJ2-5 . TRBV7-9 TGTGCCAGCAGCTTGCAGGGGAAAGAGACCCAGTACTTC CASSLQGKETQYF
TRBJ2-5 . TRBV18 TGTGCCAGCTCACCCCTGGTCCAGGAGACCCAGTACTTC CASSPLVQETQYF
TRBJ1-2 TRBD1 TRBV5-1 TGCGCCAGCAGCCCGGCCCCGGGACAGGGGACCTATGGCTACACCTTC CASSPAPGQGTYGYTF
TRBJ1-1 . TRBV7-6 TGTGCCAGCAGCTTAGGGTCGTCGGGCACTGAAGCTTTCTTT CASSLGSSGTEAFF
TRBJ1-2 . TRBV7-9 TGTGCCAGCAGCTTAGCGAGTGGGGGGAGAAAAAGTGGCTACACCTTC CASSLASGGRKSGYTF
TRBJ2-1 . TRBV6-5 TGTGCCAGCAGTACCGAGGGGGTCCATGAGCAGTTCTTC CASSTEGVHEQFF
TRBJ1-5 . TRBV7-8 TGTGCCAGCAGCTTAGTCGGTGGGGAGAGCAATCAGCCCCAGCATTTT CASSLVGGESNQPQHF
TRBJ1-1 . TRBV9 TGTGCCAGCAGCCCCGCCCCCCTGAGTACTGAAGCTTTCTTT CASSPAPLSTEAFF
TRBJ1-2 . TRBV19 TGTGCCAGTAGTTTCCCCGGGTTTTTGGGTGGCTACACCTTC CASSFPGFLGGYTF
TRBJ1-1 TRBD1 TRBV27 TGTGCCAGCAGTTTACTCACAGGGGCCCGAACGAAAGCTTTCTTT CASSLLTGARTKAFF
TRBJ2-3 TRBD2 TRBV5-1 TGCGCCAGCAGCTTGGCCTCTGCGGGGGGCACAGATACGCAGTATTTT CASSLASAGGTDTQYF
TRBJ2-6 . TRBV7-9 TGTGCCAGCAGCGGAGTCACGGGGGCCAACGTCCTGACTTTC CASSGVTGANVLTF
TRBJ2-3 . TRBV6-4 TGTGCCAGCAGCACGGGAGGCACAGATACGCAGTATTTT CASSTGGTDTQYF
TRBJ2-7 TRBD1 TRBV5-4 TGTGCCAGCAGCTTGGATCAGGGGGCCAGTGGAGAGCAGTACTTC CASSLDQGASGEQYF
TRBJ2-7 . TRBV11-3 TGTGCCAGCAGCTTAGAGCCGGGGTACGAGCAGTACTTC CASSLEPGYEQYF